This T cell receptor beta chain was identified during a study of vaccination and CD4 T cells after COVID-19. The wider study: A few convalescent patients provided samples that were taken at day 14 and days 161 to 241 post-vaccination.

Study results and limitations: The study sampled relatively few convalescent patients and omitted early post-infection timepoints.

This clonotype was recorded a few times. Antigen unknown. The study sequenced cultured CD4+ T cell DNA using the Oncomine TCR Beta short-read assay. TCRdb processed the PCR reads anew with MiXCR; each CDR3 protein has one entry. The sample gives 22,000 or so distinct CDR3 sequences, 30% to 35% of which show up once; roughly an eighth is in the top ten. Specified time point: late sampling 161 to 241 days after vaccination in a few convalescent patients. Described treatment: roughly 11-day PBMC culture with coronavirus spike peptide pools or control peptides (ViraFEST assay). Using peptide pools, antigen-specific T cells were expanded in ViraFEST before TCRs were sequenced. The sample in question was CD4+ T cells from blood, cultured in vitro, obtained about 7 months after SARS-CoV-2 vaccination. This TCR was recovered from a human donor who had recovered from COVID-19.

The CDR3 region has the DNA TGTGCCAGCAGTTACAGAGGGGGGCAGTACTTC. It specifies CASSYRGGQYF. J is TRBJ2-7 and V is TRBV6-5; TRBD1 might be the D (6 bases). This CDR3 has 11 amino acids. Germline CDR1 reads MNHEY; CDR2 reads SVGAGI. Trimming took off 2 bases at V and 9 bases at J, with 8 bases between the two ends.